Presented here are 27 T cell receptor beta chains from one specimen sequenced in a study of CD8+CD57+ T cells in acquired aplastic anemia. CD8+CD57+ cell expansion had been shown by flow cytometry in patients chosen for sequencing. For CDR3 and TCR beta VDJ profiling, genomic DNA was the template used. In TCRdb, the reads were re-called with MiXCR into one record per CDR3 protein. The data show roughly 160,000 distinct CDR3 sequences, 47% seen once. Sequenced sample: sorted CD4+, CD8+, or CD8+CD57+ T cells (not recorded which) from PBMCs. These receptors came from a human donor with aplastic anemia.

J is TRBJ2-7 and V is TRBV19, with D perhaps TRBD2 (6 bases). There are 14 residues in the CDR3. V was clipped by 5 bases and J by 1 base, with 12 bases between them. Germline V gene data show CDR1 as LNHDA and CDR2 as SQIVND (reference sequence). CDR3 sequence reads: CASSPSGTSYEQYF. In DNA form, the CDR3 reads TGTGCCAGTAGTCCTTCCGGGACTTCCTACGAGCAGTACTTC.

This clonotype was seen repeatedly, ten times or more. The gene calls are TRBV5-1 and TRBJ1-4, with 8 bases that match TRBD1. The CDR3 is made up of 14 amino acids. Germline V lookup: CDR1 SGHRS, CDR2 YFSETQ. V lost 4 bases to trimming and J lost 8 bases; unmatched junction nucleotides: 7. The CDR3 region has the DNA TGCGCCAGCAGCGAGACGACAGGGGAGGAAAAACTGTTTTTT. Residues: CASSETTGEEKLFF.

This rearrangement joins TRBV10-3 to TRBJ2-5; the match to TRBD2 covers 11 bases. Germline V gene data show CDR1 as ENHRY and CDR2 as SYGVKD. The CDR3 is 14 amino acids. V shed 10 bases and J 1 base; nucleotides not matched to a gene: 5. Here the CDR3 DNA reads TGTGCCACCACAACTAGCGGGGGCCAAGAGACCCAGTACTTC. It is translated as CATTTSGGQETQYF.

V usage is TRBV20-1 and J usage is TRBJ2-1; D is possibly TRBD1 (5 bases). CDR1 is DFQATT, CDR2 SNEGSKA, per germline (reference sequence). There are 12 residues in the CDR3. Between the trimmed V and J ends, which lost 4 bases and 8 bases, there was a span of 12 bases. The CDR3 sequence is CSAMDATDEQFF. CDR3 DNA: TGCAGTGCTATGGACGCGACAGATGAGCAGTTCTTC.

Notes on this clonotype: An end of the junction does not agree with germline; a read error may underlie this. The CDR3 sequence is CAGQPENERFF. The DNA of the CDR3 is TGTGCCGGCCAGCCAGAGAATGAGCGGTTCTTC. The J gene is TRBJ2-1, the V gene TRBV24-1; D is ambiguous. The CDR3 consists of 11 residues. Germline assignment: CDR1 KGHDR and CDR2 SFDVKD.

This rearrangement joins TRBV7-8 to TRBJ1-1; no firm D call. This CDR3 region has 12 residues. The germline gives CDR1 SGHVS, CDR2 FQNEAQ. Trimming shortened V by 1 base and J by 5 bases, and 5 bases separated the two germline ends. This CDR3 is CASSLGWTEAFF. The CDR3 DNA is TGTGCCAGCAGCTTAGGTTGGACTGAAGCTTTCTTT.

This clonotype showed up just a few times. This chain joins TRBV30 and TRBJ1-1; D not resolved. Germline values: CDR1 GTSNPN, CDR2 SVGIG (reference sequence). The CDR3 totals 12 residues. Trimming cost V 4 bases and J 5 bases, with 11 bases left between them. The CDR3 DNA sequence: TGTGCCTGGAACTTATTAGTAACTGAAGCTTTCTTT. Amino acids: CAWNLLVTEAFF.

This clonotype has a count of ten or more. V is TRBV9 and J is TRBJ2-1; D perhaps matches TRBD2 (6 bases). CDR1 and CDR2 (germline): SGDLS, YYNGEE. Between the trimmed V and J ends, which lost 4 bases and 9 bases, there was a span of 14 bases. The CDR3 consists of 13 residues. The CDR3: CASSSSSAGEQFF. The DNA of the CDR3 is TGTGCCAGCAGCTCGTCTAGCGCTGGTGAGCAGTTCTTC.

CDR3 loop: CASSPVWGAYEQYF. DNA of the CDR3: TGTGCCAGCAGCCCCGTGTGGGGAGCCTACGAGCAGTACTTC. V and J are TRBV2 and TRBJ2-7, with D perhaps TRBD2 (5 bases). Germline values: CDR1 SNHLY, CDR2 FYNNEI. Deletions cut 6 bases from V and 2 bases from J, with 14 bases between. There are 14 residues in the CDR3.

V and J are TRBV18 and TRBJ1-1; D gene ambiguous. Trimming removed 3 bases at V and 14 bases at J, with 25 bases between. The CDR3 spans 15 residues. From germline, CDR1 is KGHSH and CDR2 LQKENI. The CDR3 reads CASSPADLSVTESFF. CDR3 nucleotides: TGTGCCAGCTCACCCGCAGATCTATCGGTGACTGAATCCTTCTTT.

This clonotype was seen just once. The genes are TRBV5-1 and TRBJ1-4; 7 bases match TRBD1. CDR1 is SGHRS, CDR2 YFSETQ, per germline. V was clipped by 3 bases and J by 6 bases; unmatched bases: 8. The CDR3 contains 15 residues. CDR3 bases: TGCGCCAGCAGCTCGTCCCCGGGACAGCATGAAAAACTGTTTTTT. This codes for CASSSSPGQHEKLFF.

This clonotype appeared many times. The J gene is TRBJ2-7, the V gene TRBV7-9, with D possibly being TRBD2 (6 bases). Trimming cost V 5 bases and J 2 bases, with 13 bases left between them. There are 14 residues in the CDR3. CDR1 and CDR2 (germline): SEHNR, FQNEAQ (reference sequence). CDR3 amino acids: CASSAMTRAYEQYF. CDR3 sequence (DNA): TGTGCCAGCAGCGCCATGACTAGGGCCTACGAGCAGTACTTC.

This clonotype was seen repeatedly, ten times or more. The chain links TRBV10-3 to TRBJ2-7, with 9 bases matching TRBD2. The V segment lost 4 bases and the J segment 4 bases; nucleotides outside the gene matches: 8. CDR1 is ENHRY, CDR2 SYGVKD, per germline. This CDR3 is 15 amino acids long. The CDR3 sequence is CAISVDAGGPYEQYF. CDR3 nucleotides: TGTGCCATCAGTGTTGATGCGGGAGGGCCTTACGAGCAGTACTTC.

Many counts were recorded for this clonotype. This rearrangement joins TRBV24-1 to TRBJ1-1; 9 positions agree with TRBD1. Per germline, CDR1 KGHDR and CDR2 SFDVKD. This CDR3 is built from 15 residues. V trimming: 7 bases; J trimming: 4 bases; junction bases outside the gene matches: 9. CDR3 amino acids: CATRARDREGTEAFF. CDR3 in DNA: TGTGCCACCAGGGCCCGGGACAGGGAGGGCACTGAAGCTTTCTTT.

Here the CDR3 reads CASSSRQGQGQPQHF. CDR3 in DNA: TGTGCCAGCAGTTCGAGACAGGGTCAAGGTCAGCCCCAGCATTTT. This sequence joins TRBV27 and TRBJ1-5; 7 bases match TRBD1. V was clipped by 4 bases and J by 6 bases; unmatched bases: 9. Germline CDR1 is MNHEY and CDR2 is SMNVEV (reference sequence). CDR3 size: 15 residues.

There are a few counts of this clonotype. At one boundary the junction diverges from the germline segment, which might be a read error. V gene TRBV7-7 combines with J gene TRBJ2-3; D might be TRBD1 (6 bases). Germline lookup yields CDR1 SSHAT and CDR2 FNYEAQ (reference sequence). This CDR3 spans 15 amino acids. The CDR3 bases are TGTGCTAGCAGCTCCGGGACACACGTCACAGATACGCAGTATTTT. Its protein is CASSSGTHVTDTQYF.

This clonotype is deemed medium-sized. The chain employs TRBV24-1 and TRBJ2-7; TRBD1 aligns across 7 bases. V lost 5 bases to trimming and J lost 1 base; unmatched junction nucleotides: 4. The CDR3 sequence is 14 residues long. Germline V gene lookup returns CDR1 KGHDR and CDR2 SFDVKD. The CDR3 sequence: CATSAPDRSYEQYF. The CDR3 coding sequence is TGTGCCACCAGTGCCCCGGACAGGTCCTACGAGCAGTACTTC.

The gene calls are TRBV12-3 or TRBV12-4 and TRBJ1-5; D is possibly TRBD1 (6 bases). Trimming left V 4 bases short and J 7 bases short, with 14 bases between. The CDR3 covers 14 residues. In DNA form, the CDR3 reads TGTGCCAGCAGTTCCCAGGGGACGGAGCAGCCCCAGCATTTT. It codes for CASSSQGTEQPQHF.

The chain employs TRBV20-1 and TRBJ2-5, with 11 positions matching TRBD2. With 1 base clipped from V and 2 bases from J, the junction kept 0 bases outside the gene matches. CDR3 length: 14 amino acids. CDR1 is DFQATT, CDR2 SNEGSKA, per germline (reference sequence). The CDR3 spells CSARASGRQETQYF. For the CDR3, the DNA is TGCAGTGCTAGAGCTAGCGGGAGGCAAGAGACCCAGTACTTC.

The rearrangement links TRBV29-1 to TRBJ2-7; D remains unclear. Trimming took 4 bases from V and 3 from J, leaving 10 bases between them. This CDR3 region has 12 residues. Germline V gene sequence: CDR1 SQVTM, CDR2 ANQGSEA. The CDR3 here is CSVVKQNYEQYF. CDR3 DNA sequence: TGCAGCGTTGTTAAACAAAACTACGAGCAGTACTTC.

The CDR3 DNA reads TGCGCCAGCAGCCAAGCTGGGACAGGCTCTCACTATGGCTACACCTTC. Protein sequence: CASSQAGTGSHYGYTF. The chain has TRBV4-1 and TRBJ1-2, with TRBD1 matching over 8 bases. V lost 1 base and J lost 3; bases outside the gene matches: 7. The V gene's germline CDR1 is MGHRA and CDR2 YSYEKL. There are 16 residues in the CDR3.

This CDR3 reads CSVFVDKGTGYTF. The CDR3 DNA reads as TGCAGCGTTTTTGTGGACAAGGGCACAGGCTACACCTTC. This chain connects TRBV29-1 to TRBJ1-2, with D tentatively TRBD1 (5 bases). Germline CDR1 SQVTM, CDR2 ANQGSEA. V lost 5 bases, J lost 8 bases, and 18 bases lay in between. The CDR3 is 13 amino acids.

The rearrangement uses TRBV19 and TRBJ2-5, with 8 bases aligning to TRBD1. The trim removed 6 bases at V and 3 bases at J, leaving 3 bases unmatched. This CDR3 comprises 13 residues. Germline V gives CDR1 LNHDA, CDR2 SQIVND (reference sequence). CDR3 nucleotide sequence: TGTGCCAGTAGGCTGACAGGGGAAGAGACCCAGTACTTC. Amino acids: CASRLTGEETQYF.

This chain joins TRBV24-1 and TRBJ2-3; D unclear. The CDR3 totals 16 residues. V dropped 0 bases and J dropped 0 bases, with 9 bases sitting between them. Germline V lookup: CDR1 KGHDR, CDR2 SFDVKD. The CDR3 reads CATSDLSLGSTDTQYF. Written as DNA, the CDR3 is TGTGCCACCAGTGATTTGTCGCTGGGAAGCACAGATACGCAGTATTTT.

This chain links TRBV7-3 with TRBJ2-5; D not certain. Between the trimmed V and J ends, which lost 2 bases and 4 bases, there was a span of 5 bases. In germline, CDR1 is SGHTA, CDR2 FQGTGA. The CDR3 loop spans 12 amino acids. For the CDR3, the DNA is TGTGCCAGCAGCTTAGATGTAGAGACCCAGTACTTC. Translating gives CASSLDVETQYF.

V usage is TRBV24-1 and J usage is TRBJ2-5, with 9 nucleotides matching TRBD2. Germline V lookup: CDR1 KGHDR, CDR2 SFDVKD. V was clipped by 3 bases and J by 5 bases; unmatched bases: 3. The CDR3 runs 14 residues. CDR3 amino acids: CATSDGLAGETQYF. CDR3 bases: TGTGCCACCAGTGATGGGCTAGCGGGGGAGACCCAGTACTTC.

This clonotype was picked up many times. The rearrangement joins TRBV24-1 to TRBJ2-3; TRBD2 matches at 7 bases. The CDR3 totals 15 residues. CDR1 is KGHDR, CDR2 SFDVKD, per germline. Germline trimming cut 5 bases from V and 5 bases from J; bases unmatched to any gene: 9. The CDR3 region is CATSGGSPLKDTQYF. CDR3 bases: TGTGCCACCAGTGGCGGGAGCCCCCTGAAAGATACGCAGTATTTT.